This T cell receptor (beta chain) came from a study of T cells in Graves' hyperthyroidism and ophthalmopathy. Study results and caveats: A model of 13 V-J features distinguished ophthalmopathy from stable hyperthyroidism. Onset of ophthalmopathy came a median roughly 6.5 months after the model predicted it.

The hyperthyroidism was newly diagnosed and had lasted under 2 months; the patients were aged 18 to 65. Exclusion criteria comprised uncontrolled infection, other autoimmune disease, pregnancy or lactation. TCR beta CDR3 regions were amplified from RNA. HTBI primers were employed in a first-round RT-PCR of the TCR CDR3. MiXCR, applied by TCRdb to the multiplex PCR reads, yields one record per CDR3 protein. The sample comprises 550,000 to 800,000 distinct CDR3 sequences, roughly 15% of which are singletons, and around 8.1% rests with the top ten. There are a few counts of this clonotype. Its antigen is still unknown. V lost 1 base and J lost 8, with 8 bases in between. The CDR3 sequence is 13 residues long. Germline loops: CDR1 SGHVS, CDR2 FNYEAQ.

The origin of this receptor is a man between 18 and 29 years old with Graves' hyperthyroidism. V and J are TRBV7-6 and TRBJ1-4; no clear D gene. The sequenced sample consisted of blood. Here the CDR3 reads CASSLGSSEKLFF. DNA for the CDR3: TGTGCCAGCAGCTTAGGGTCGTCCGAAAAACTGTTTTTT.